The 28 T cell receptor beta chains listed next were all sequenced from one sample in a study of sequential checkpoint blockade in melanoma. Indicated treatment: randomized to nivolumab then ipilimumab (arm A) or the reverse (arm B). The repertoire was sequenced with immunoSEQ multiplex PCR; TCRdb's copy has only in-frame clones and lacks some. The sample yields under 20,000 clones, less than 30% seen once. The sequencing used tumor tissue (inferred from file names), collected from a patient given nivolumab and ipilimumab in sequence. These receptors were taken from a human donor with melanoma.

This clone was observed a few times. In nucleotides, the CDR3 is TGTGCCAGCAGTGAAGCGGGGCCCAACATTCAGTACTTC. Encoded protein: CASSEAGPNIQYF. The chain employs TRBV6-1 and TRBJ2-4; D possibly corresponds to TRBD1 (5 bases). V dropped 0 bases and J dropped 7 bases, with 7 bases sitting between them. Germline CDR1 and CDR2: MNHNS and SASEGT. The CDR3 has 13 amino acids.

The sample holds a few counts of this clone. This chain links TRBV28 with TRBJ2-7, with 8 positions matching TRBD1. The germline V gene has CDR1 MDHEN and CDR2 SYDVKM. V lost 6 bases to trimming and J lost 0 bases; unmatched junction nucleotides: 7. The CDR3 is made up of 15 amino acids. The CDR3 DNA follows: TGTGCCAGCAGAGAGGGACAGGCCCTCTCCTACGAGCAGTACTTC. Its translation: CASREGQALSYEQYF.

This clone was seen only a few times. V usage is TRBV11-3 and J usage is TRBJ2-5, with 9 nucleotides matching TRBD2. V shed 3 bases and J 3 bases; nucleotides not matched to a gene: 5. The CDR3 spans 15 residues. Looked up from germline, CDR1 is SGHNT and CDR2 is YENEEA. The CDR3 nucleotides read TGTGCCAGCAGCTTGGCGGGGGGGCCAGAAGAGACCCAGTACTTC. It is translated as CASSLAGGPEETQYF.

This clone turned up a few times. The chain links TRBV7-6 to TRBJ2-2; 7 nucleotides match TRBD1. CDR1 is SGHVS and CDR2 is FNYEAQ in the germline V gene. The trim removed 5 bases at V and 6 bases at J, leaving 9 bases unmatched. The CDR3 sequence is 15 residues long. In nucleotides, the CDR3 is TGTGCCAGCAGCCGGGACAGCCGGGGAGCCGGGGAGCTGTTTTTT. It is translated as CASSRDSRGAGELFF.

This chain joins TRBV28 and TRBJ1-4; no clear D gene. This CDR3 contains 14 residues. V was clipped by 3 bases and J by 8 bases, with 13 bases between them. CDR1 MDHEN and CDR2 SYDVKM come from the germline V gene. Here the CDR3 reads CASSFRRGGEKLFF. The CDR3 DNA is TGTGCCAGCAGTTTCCGGCGCGGAGGGGAAAAACTGTTTTTT.

This clone has only a few counts. The rearrangement links TRBV11-3 to TRBJ1-2, with TRBD1 matching 8 bases. CDR3 length: 14 amino acids. Per the germline V gene, CDR1 is SGHNT and CDR2 is YENEEA. J was trimmed by 7 bases and V by 6 bases; bases with no gene match: 10. The CDR3 reads CASRAADREGGYTF. Written as DNA, the CDR3 is TGTGCCAGCAGAGCGGCGGACAGGGAAGGTGGCTACACCTTC.

A remark on this clone: At one end the junction does not follow the germline gene, possibly because of a read error. The rearrangement links TRBV5-1 to TRBJ1-1, with 10 bases identical to TRBD1. The CDR3 has 16 amino acids. CDR1 and CDR2 from the germline V gene are SGHRS and YFSETQ. CDR3 protein: CASSLVHDRGQNEAFF. DNA for the CDR3: TGCGCCAGCAGTTTGGTTCACGACAGGGGGCAAAATGAAGCTTTCTTT. The whole variable domain, filled in from reference TRBV5-1 and TRBJ1-1, reads KAGVTQTPRYLIKTRGQQVTLSCSPISGHRSVSWYQQTPGQGLQFLFEYFSETQRNKGNFPGRFSGRQFSNSRSEMNVSTLELGDSALYLCASSLVHDRGQNEAFFGQGTRLTVV.

The chain combines TRBV19 with TRBJ1-1; D gene ambiguous. Trimming removed 5 bases from V and 4 bases from J, with 14 bases in between. The length of the CDR3 is 14 residues. Germline CDR1 LNHDA, CDR2 SQIVND (reference sequence). CDR3 in DNA: TGTGCCAGTAGTGTAAAAGCCCCGGGCACTGAAGCTTTCTTT. Protein sequence: CASSVKAPGTEAFF.

The V gene is TRBV6-8, the J gene TRBJ2-7; tentatively, D is TRBD2 (6 bases). Trimming cost V 4 bases and J 7 bases, with 14 bases left between them. The CDR3 covers 13 residues. The germline V gene has CDR1 MNHGY and CDR2 SAAAGT. This chain's CDR3 is CASSSGTGLEQYF. The DNA of the CDR3 is TGTGCCAGCAGTTCTGGGACGGGACTGGAGCAGTACTTC.

This clone was recorded a few times. The chain links TRBV28 to TRBJ1-5; D unresolved. The CDR3 sequence is 16 residues long. Germline V lookup: CDR1 MDHEN, CDR2 SYDVKM. Trimming left V 2 bases short and J 2 bases short, with 13 bases between. CDR3 amino acids: CASSLHTGNGNQPQHF. The CDR3 region has the DNA TGTGCCAGCAGTTTACACACGGGTAACGGCAATCAGCCCCAGCATTTT. Drawing the rest from reference TRBV28 and TRBJ1-5, the complete variable domain is DVKVTQSSRYLVKRTGEKVFLECVQDMDHENMFWYRQDPGLGLRLIYFSYDVKMKEKGDIPEGYSVSREKKERFSLILESASTNQTSMYLCASSLHTGNGNQPQHFGDGTRLSIL.

The sample holds a few counts of this clone. This chain uses TRBV30 with TRBJ1-5, with 8 positions matching TRBD1. This CDR3 has 16 amino acids. Per germline, CDR1 GTSNPN and CDR2 SVGIG (reference sequence). With V trimmed by 0 bases and J by 3 bases, 7 bases remained unmatched. The CDR3 DNA reads as TGTGCCTGGAGTGTGTGGCACAGGGGGGACAATCAGCCCCAGCATTTT. Translated, it gives CAWSVWHRGDNQPQHF.

This clone was recorded a few times. This chain joins TRBV2 and TRBJ2-7, with D hard to call. V was cut by 6 bases and J by 2 bases, with 17 bases left in between. Germline V gene lookup returns CDR1 SNHLY and CDR2 FYNNEI. The CDR3 is 15 residues long. CDR3 sequence (DNA): TGTGCCAGCAGCAGCAGCTCCGATATCCCCTACGAGCAGTACTTC. The encoded protein is CASSSSSDIPYEQYF.

This clone was counted at least ten times. The rearrangement uses TRBV11-3 and TRBJ2-1; 14 nucleotides line up with TRBD2. This CDR3 has 16 amino acids. After removal of 4 bases from V and 8 bases from J, the junction contained 7 bases not matched to a gene. The germline CDR1 and CDR2 sequences are SGHNT and YENEEA. Here the CDR3 reads CASSSSGLAGADEQFF. The CDR3 DNA reads TGTGCCAGCAGCTCATCGGGACTAGCGGGAGCGGATGAGCAGTTCTTC.

This clone was counted a few times. This sequence joins TRBV11-3 and TRBJ2-1, with 9 positions matching TRBD2. Unmatched junction bases numbered 16, after V lost 7 bases and J lost 0 bases. Germline V gene lookup returns CDR1 SGHNT and CDR2 YENEEA. The CDR3 sequence is 19 residues long. Here the CDR3 reads CASIGRETSGPSSYNEQFF. The DNA of the CDR3 is TGTGCCAGCATCGGCAGGGAAACTAGCGGGCCAAGCTCCTACAATGAGCAGTTCTTC.

This clone has only a few counts. The chain combines TRBV9 with TRBJ2-3, with 8 bases aligning to TRBD2. The J segment lost 4 bases and the V segment lost 4 bases, leaving 11 bases of the junction unmatched. The CDR3 runs to 16 residues. Germline assignment: CDR1 SGDLS and CDR2 YYNGEE. The CDR3 region has the DNA TGTGCCAGCAGCCCTATATCGGGGGGGCGATCAGATACGCAGTATTTT. Protein: CASSPISGGRSDTQYF.

This clone was detected a few times. V gene TRBV19 combines with J gene TRBJ2-1; TRBD2 aligns across 11 bases. The CDR3 consists of 17 residues. Trimming took 5 bases from V and 9 from J; bases not matched to a gene: 15. Germline CDR1 and CDR2: LNHDA and SQIVND (reference sequence). CDR3 residues: CASSLLSGRGALVEQFF. As DNA, the CDR3 is TGTGCCAGTAGTTTACTTAGCGGGAGGGGGGCCTTGGTTGAGCAGTTCTTC.

This clone was recorded a few times. V and J are TRBV5-1 and TRBJ2-7; TRBD1 matches at 8 bases. The J segment lost 6 bases and the V segment lost 2 bases, leaving 10 bases of the junction unmatched. Germline CDR1 reads SGHRS; CDR2 reads YFSETQ. This CDR3 has 15 residues. CDR3 coding DNA: TGCGCCAGCAGCTTAAGGGACAGGCCGGCTCGCGAGCAGTACTTC. It specifies CASSLRDRPAREQYF.

This clone appeared a few times. The J gene is TRBJ2-5, the V gene TRBV5-1; TRBD1 aligns across 8 bases. V shed 4 bases, J shed 1 base, and the junction held 6 bases outside the gene matches. The CDR3 covers 15 residues. The germline gives CDR1 SGHRS, CDR2 YFSETQ. Here the CDR3 reads CASSPGGAGQETQYF. In DNA form, the CDR3 reads TGCGCCAGCAGCCCAGGGGGCGCAGGCCAAGAGACCCAGTACTTC.

This clone was detected ten times or more. The gene calls are TRBV6-8 and TRBJ1-2; D not certain. V was clipped by 2 bases and J by 8 bases, with 12 bases between them. Germline CDR1 is MNHGY and CDR2 is SAAAGT. The CDR3 length is 13 residues. The CDR3 loop is CASSYRRASGYTF. The CDR3 DNA reads TGTGCCAGCAGTTACCGACGGGCCTCGGGCTACACCTTC.

The rearrangement links TRBV11-3 to TRBJ2-7, with 9 bases lining up with TRBD2. The CDR3 consists of 15 residues. CDR1 is SGHNT, CDR2 YENEEA, per germline. The J segment lost 2 bases and the V segment lost 3 bases, leaving 5 bases of the junction unmatched. The CDR3 loop reads CASSFHSGGPYEQYF. The CDR3 bases are TGTGCCAGCAGCTTCCATAGCGGGGGACCCTACGAGCAGTACTTC.

This chain joins TRBV11-3 and TRBJ2-3, with TRBD2 identical over 13 bases. The ends lost 2 bases at V and 0 bases at J; junction bases unmatched: 8. Germline loops: CDR1 SGHNT, CDR2 YENEEA. The CDR3 loop spans 19 amino acids. CDR3 bases: TGTGCCAGCAGCTTACGAGGACTAGCGGGGGTTTCTAGCACAGATACGCAGTATTTT. Translation: CASSLRGLAGVSSTDTQYF.

The chain links TRBV2 to TRBJ2-7; D tentatively reads TRBD1 or TRBD2 (6 bases each). Trimming pared 8 bases from V and 2 bases from J, leaving 16 bases between. The CDR3 has 14 amino acids. The germline CDR1 and CDR2 sequences are SNHLY and FYNNEI. CDR3 protein: CASGGGQEAYEQYF. Written as DNA, the CDR3 is TGTGCCAGCGGTGGGGGGCAGGAGGCCTACGAGCAGTACTTC.

The J gene is TRBJ1-3, the V gene TRBV28; 10 bases are shared with TRBD1. This CDR3 comprises 15 residues. Trimming at V came to 5 bases and at J to 4 bases, leaving 5 bases not matched to a gene. Looked up from germline, CDR1 is MDHEN and CDR2 is SYDVKM. DNA for the CDR3: TGTGCCAGCAGTGTGGGACAGGGGTACGGAAACACCATATATTTT. Amino acid sequence: CASSVGQGYGNTIYF.

This clone was seen a handful of times. The rearrangement joins TRBV6-8 to TRBJ2-3; D uncertain. Between the trimmed V and J ends, which lost 2 bases and 2 bases, there was a span of 11 bases. Germline V gives CDR1 MNHGY, CDR2 SAAAGT. This CDR3 has 15 residues. CDR3: CASSYEGGYTDTQYF. The CDR3 DNA follows: TGTGCCAGCAGTTACGAAGGCGGCTACACAGATACGCAGTATTTT.

The rearrangement links TRBV6-8 to TRBJ2-2; 10 nucleotides line up with TRBD2. J was trimmed by 8 bases and V by 6 bases; bases with no gene match: 9. The CDR3 covers 15 residues. Germline V lookup: CDR1 MNHGY, CDR2 SAAAGT. CDR3 DNA sequence: TGTGCCAGCAGCCCCGGGACTAGCGAAGTGGGGGAGCTGTTTTTT. Protein product: CASSPGTSEVGELFF.

This clone was detected a few times. The J gene is TRBJ2-2, the V gene TRBV6-8; D is undetermined. Germline V gene lookup returns CDR1 MNHGY and CDR2 SAAAGT. CDR3 length: 16 residues. Trimming took off 1 base at V and 9 bases at J, with 18 bases between the two ends. Here the CDR3 reads CASSYWSGPPPWELFF. The CDR3 DNA reads TGTGCCAGCAGTTACTGGTCTGGACCGCCCCCGTGGGAGCTGTTTTTT.

There are a few counts of this clone. V gene TRBV18 combines with J gene TRBJ1-1; 8 bases map to TRBD1. The trim removed 5 bases at V and 1 base at J, leaving 9 bases unmatched. The CDR3 has 16 residues. Germline CDR1 reads KGHSH; CDR2 reads LQKENI. The DNA of the CDR3 is TGTGCCAGCTCATCTCGGGTTGGGACAGGGAACACTGAAGCTTTCTTT. Residues: CASSSRVGTGNTEAFF.

The rearrangement links TRBV28 to TRBJ2-7, with 8 positions matching TRBD2. The CDR3 has 14 amino acids. The trim removed 2 bases at V and 7 bases at J, leaving 7 bases unmatched. The germline V gene encodes CDR1 MDHEN and CDR2 SYDVKM. The CDR3: CASSLTGGPGEQYF. Written as DNA, the CDR3 is TGTGCCAGCAGTTTAACGGGAGGGCCTGGGGAGCAGTACTTC. The complete variable domain, with remaining parts taken from reference TRBV28 and TRBJ2-7, reads DVKVTQSSRYLVKRTGEKVFLECVQDMDHENMFWYRQDPGLGLRLIYFSYDVKMKEKGDIPEGYSVSREKKERFSLILESASTNQTSMYLCASSLTGGPGEQYFGPGTRLTVT.